Here is one TCR beta chain with its context. Its antigen is currently unknown. At one boundary the junction diverges from the germline segment, which might be a read error. Total RNA extracted from each sample amounted to at least 5 micrograms. The sample is drawn from a study of blood T cells in healthy people across ages. Overall study findings and caveats: Estimates based on one million T cells were treated as lower bounds. The percentage of naive T cells correlated strongly with TCR beta diversity. The study could not conclusively compare naive and antigen-experienced cells, given its unsorted PBMCs.

Germline-derived CDR1 and CDR2 are MNHEY and SVGAGI. This CDR3 spans 17 amino acids. Primed by a sample-barcoded 5' primer and a J-beta primer mix, a second PCR proceeded for about 6 to 11 cycles. TCRdb re-derived calls from the 5' RACE reads in MiXCR, one entry per CDR3 protein. Here the sample spans 700,000 to 850,000 distinct CDR3 sequences, 35% to 40% being singletons. The chain uses TRBV6-5 and TRBJ2-6; D is perhaps TRBD1 or TRBD2 (5 bases each). This TCR came from a man younger than 35 in good health. Sequenced: blood. CDR3 protein: CASSYNPDFSGANILTF. Here the CDR3 DNA reads TGTGCCAGCAGTTACAACCCGGACTTCTCTGGGGCCAACATCCTGACTTTC.